The 15 T cell receptor beta chains presented below share a single source sample, sequenced in a study of blood T cell repertoires in COVID-19. The table came from immunoSEQ multiplex PCR; TCRdb's copy has only in-frame clones and leaves some out. Among more than 110,000 clones listed, 85% to 90% were seen once. Sequenced sample: peripheral blood. The source of these receptors is a human donor in a cohort sampled during active COVID-19.

This clone was detected only once. The rearrangement uses TRBV5-4 and TRBJ1-3; D may be TRBD1 (6 bases). Germline CDR1 SGHNT, CDR2 YYREEE (reference sequence). The CDR3 has 13 amino acids. V lost 2 bases, J lost 8 bases, and 11 bases lay in between. The CDR3 bases are TGTGCCAGCAGCTTCCCAGGGGATGACACCATATATTTT. Translating gives CASSFPGDDTIYF. The complete variable domain, with remaining parts taken from reference TRBV5-4 and TRBJ1-3, reads ETGVTQSPTHLIKTRGQQVTLRCSSQSGHNTVSWYQQALGQGPQFIFQYYREEENGRGNFPPRFSGLQFPNYSSELNVNALELDDSALYLCASSFPGDDTIYFGEGSWLTVV.

The V call is TRBV5-6, the J call TRBJ2-1; the D is unclear. Germline loops: CDR1 SGHDT, CDR2 YYEEEE. V shed 4 bases and J shed 12 bases, with 17 bases lying between them. This CDR3 contains 13 residues. CDR3 sequence reads: CASSPRSAQPQFF. CDR3 bases: TGTGCCAGCAGCCCGAGGTCCGCGCAGCCGCAGTTCTTC. The whole variable domain, remainder taken from reference TRBV5-6 and TRBJ2-1, is DAGVTQSPTHLIKTRGQQVTLRCSPKSGHDTVSWYQQALGQGPQFIFQYYEEEERQRGNFPDRFSGHQFPNYSSELNVNALLLGDSALYLCASSPRSAQPQFFGPGTRLTVL.

This sequence joins TRBV18 and TRBJ2-7; 10 bases agree with TRBD1. Germline CDR1 and CDR2: KGHSH and LQKENI. The junction had 5 bases not matched to a gene; V was cut back by 3 bases and J by 6 bases. The CDR3 is made up of 14 amino acids. CDR3 bases: TGTGCCAGCTCACCGGGACAGGGGAACGGCGAGCAGTACTTC. Its protein is CASSPGQGNGEQYF.

The sample holds one count of this clone. J is TRBJ2-5 and V is TRBV11-1; TRBD2 is a possible D gene (6 bases). The CDR3 totals 14 residues. Germline V gene data show CDR1 as SGHAT and CDR2 as FQDESV (reference sequence). V was trimmed by 4 bases and J by 4 bases, leaving 13 bases between them. In DNA, the CDR3 is TGTGCCAGCAGCTCCATCGGGACTGGAGAGACCCAGTACTTC. This codes for CASSSIGTGETQYF.

The rearrangement joins TRBV7-2 to TRBJ2-3, with D hard to call. This CDR3 spans 13 amino acids. Trimming pared 4 bases from V and 3 bases from J, leaving 8 bases between. CDR1 SGHTA and CDR2 FQGNSA come from the germline V gene. The CDR3 coding sequence is TGTGCCAGCAGCTCAATGTTGACAGATACGCAGTATTTT. The encoded protein is CASSSMLTDTQYF.

The rearrangement links TRBV4-1 to TRBJ2-7; 11 bases match TRBD2. This CDR3 contains 19 residues. Per the germline V gene, CDR1 is MGHRA and CDR2 is YSYEKL. V lost 0 bases to trimming and J lost 0 bases; unmatched junction nucleotides: 10. The CDR3 nucleotides read TGCGCCAGCAGCCAAGATCTAGCGGGGGGACTTGTACGCTCCTACGAGCAGTACTTC. Translated: CASSQDLAGGLVRSYEQYF.

This clone was seen once. This sequence joins TRBV13 and TRBJ2-1; the match to TRBD2 covers 13 bases. Germline CDR1 and CDR2: PRHDT and FYEKMQ (reference sequence). The trim removed 0 bases at V and 4 bases at J, leaving 3 bases unmatched. This CDR3 contains 17 residues. CDR3 residues: CASSLGLAGGVYNEQFF. In DNA, the CDR3 is TGTGCCAGCAGCTTAGGACTAGCGGGAGGGGTGTACAATGAGCAGTTCTTC.

The chain is built from TRBV24-1 and TRBJ2-7; a weak D match, TRBD2 (6 bases). The CDR3 runs to 11 residues. Deletions cut 5 bases from V and 6 bases from J, with 7 bases between. Germline CDR1 KGHDR, CDR2 SFDVKD. This chain's CDR3 is CATSAGGEQYF. CDR3 coding DNA: TGTGCCACCAGTGCCGGGGGCGAGCAGTACTTC.

V is TRBV28 and J is TRBJ2-4, with a possible D match to TRBD2 (5 bases). The CDR3 has 17 amino acids. Deletions cut 4 bases from V and 6 bases from J, with 22 bases between. Germline CDR1 and CDR2: MDHEN and SYDVKM. CDR3 coding DNA: TGTGCCAGCAGTTCCCAATTTGGGCGGGCCCAAGGAAACATTCAGTACTTC. It codes for CASSSQFGRAQGNIQYF. Complete variable domain (other parts from reference TRBV28 and TRBJ2-4): DVKVTQSSRYLVKRTGEKVFLECVQDMDHENMFWYRQDPGLGLRLIYFSYDVKMKEKGDIPEGYSVSREKKERFSLILESASTNQTSMYLCASSSQFGRAQGNIQYFGAGTRLSVL.

The V call is TRBV6-2 or TRBV6-3, the J call TRBJ2-3; D is perhaps TRBD2 (6 bases). Trimming took 4 bases from V and 6 from J, leaving 23 bases between them. This CDR3 comprises 17 residues. CDR1 and CDR2 from the germline V gene are MNHEY and SVGEGT. The CDR3 DNA is TGTGCCAGCAGTTCTACCGTAGGACTACCTAAAATTGATACGCAGTATTTT. The encoded protein is CASSSTVGLPKIDTQYF.

The chain employs TRBV20-1 and TRBJ2-4; D gene uncertain. The CDR3 is made up of 14 amino acids. The germline V gene has CDR1 DFQATT and CDR2 SNEGSKA (reference sequence). V was pared by 3 bases and J by 0 bases, with 9 bases between. This CDR3 reads CSASPVLAKNIQYF. The DNA for the CDR3 is TGCAGTGCTAGTCCAGTCCTAGCCAAAAACATTCAGTACTTC.

This clone came up many times. V and J are TRBV2 and TRBJ2-5, with a weak D call TRBD2 (6 bases). Germline-derived CDR1 and CDR2 are SNHLY and FYNNEI. The ends were cut back, 6 bases at V and 3 bases at J, with 14 bases in the middle. The CDR3 totals 14 residues. CDR3 loop: CASRIMGGKETQYF. The CDR3 nucleotides read TGTGCCAGCAGGATAATGGGGGGTAAAGAGACCCAGTACTTC.

The DNA for the CDR3 is TGCAGCGTTGAAGCCCCCGTCGAGACCCAGTACTTC. Amino acids: CSVEAPVETQYF. This chain joins TRBV29-1 and TRBJ2-5; D is unclear. CDR3 length equals 12 residues. Between the trimmed V and J ends, which lost 1 base and 5 bases, there was a span of 8 bases. Germline assignment: CDR1 SQVTM and CDR2 ANQGSEA.

The genes are TRBV11-2 and TRBJ2-5; 9 nucleotides match TRBD2. This CDR3 region has 16 residues. Germline V gene sequence: CDR1 SGHAT, CDR2 FQNNGV. With 3 bases clipped from V and 2 bases from J, the junction kept 7 bases outside the gene matches. The CDR3 spells CASSLWLAGAQETQYF. CDR3 sequence (DNA): TGTGCCAGCAGCTTGTGGTTAGCGGGGGCTCAAGAGACCCAGTACTTC.

The V call is TRBV6-5, the J call TRBJ2-3, with unresolved D. Trimming left V 6 bases short and J 5 bases short, with 12 bases between. This CDR3 has 13 residues. Germline V lookup: CDR1 MNHEY, CDR2 SVGAGI. The CDR3 sequence is CASSPSLIDTQYF. The CDR3 DNA follows: TGTGCCAGCAGCCCCTCGTTAATAGATACGCAGTATTTT.